One sample yielded the 19 T cell receptor beta chains listed below, sequenced in a study of PD-L1 blockade in urothelial cancer. Assay used: immunoSEQ multiplex PCR; TCRdb lists only in-frame clones, some missing. The sample records some 57,000 clones, about four fifths being singletons. Time point of the sample: pretreatment peripheral blood. Here the sequenced sample was PBMCs, taken around atezolizumab (anti-PD-L1) treatment. These receptors were collected from a man aged 45-60 years with urothelial cancer.

This clone was seen a few times. The rearrangement links TRBV5-6 to TRBJ1-5; no reliable D call. Looked up from germline, CDR1 is SGHDT and CDR2 is YYEEEE. V was cut by 0 bases and J by 2 bases, with 12 bases left in between. CDR3 length equals 16 residues. The CDR3 DNA reads TGTGCCAGCAGCTTGGTTGGAGGGTCGGGCAATCAGCCCCAGCATTTT. It translates to CASSLVGGSGNQPQHF.

The CDR3 DNA reads TGTGCCAGCAGTGACCCTCTTCCGGGAACTGAAGCTTTCTTT. This translates into CASSDPLPGTEAFF. The V gene is TRBV2, the J gene TRBJ1-1, with unresolved D. CDR3 length: 14 residues. Trimming left V 3 bases short and J 5 bases short, with 13 bases between. The germline CDR1 and CDR2 sequences are SNHLY and FYNNEI. Supplemented by reference TRBV2 and TRBJ1-1, the full variable domain reads EPEVTQTPSHQVTQMGQEVILRCVPISNHLYFYWYRQILGQKVEFLVSFYNNEISEKSEIFDDQFSVERPDGSNFTLKIRSTKLEDSAMYFCASSDPLPGTEAFFGQGTRLTVV.

V is TRBV5-5 and J is TRBJ2-2; 7 positions match TRBD1. Germline assignment: CDR1 SGHKS and CDR2 YYEKEE (reference sequence). CDR3 size: 16 residues. V was pared by 0 bases and J by 1 base, with 3 bases of the junction left unmatched. The CDR3 DNA follows: TGTGCCAGCAGCTTGGTAGCAGGGGGGAACACCGGGGAGCTGTTTTTT. This gives the protein CASSLVAGGNTGELFF.

J is TRBJ2-3 and V is TRBV29-1; maybe TRBD1 (5 bases). The CDR3 runs 12 residues. Germline lookup yields CDR1 SQVTM and CDR2 ANQGSEA. V was cut by 2 bases and J by 6 bases, with 9 bases left in between. CDR3 protein: CSVERGYDTQYF. In DNA, the CDR3 is TGCAGCGTTGAAAGGGGATACGATACGCAGTATTTT.

This sequence joins TRBV20-1 and TRBJ2-3; TRBD2 is a possible D gene (5 bases). Between the trimmed V and J ends, which lost 3 bases and 6 bases, there was a span of 7 bases. Germline CDR1 and CDR2: DFQATT and SNEGSKA (reference sequence). The length of the CDR3 is 11 residues. The CDR3 loop reads CSARGGDTQYF. The CDR3 coding sequence is TGCAGTGCTAGGGGCGGGGATACGCAGTATTTT.

J is TRBJ1-4 and V is TRBV5-6; D not certain. This CDR3 comprises 14 residues. Germline values: CDR1 SGHDT, CDR2 YYEEEE. Trimming pared 1 base from V and 4 bases from J, leaving 8 bases between. DNA for the CDR3: TGTGCCAGCAGCTTGAGAGGTGTTAATGAAAAACTGTTTTTT. Its translation is CASSLRGVNEKLFF.

The chain is built from TRBV11-3 and TRBJ2-2; 11 bases line up with TRBD2. The germline V gene encodes CDR1 SGHNT and CDR2 YENEEA. This CDR3 is built from 17 residues. Trimming took 5 bases from V and 6 from J; bases not matched to a gene: 11. The CDR3 DNA reads as TGTGCCAGCAGCAGGGGGGGGACTAGCGGCCGCGCCGGGGAGCTGTTTTTT. Amino acid sequence: CASSRGGTSGRAGELFF.

This chain uses TRBV18 with TRBJ1-3, with D possibly being TRBD1 (5 bases). The ends were cut back, 1 base at V and 4 bases at J, with 8 bases in the middle. CDR1 is KGHSH, CDR2 LQKENI, per germline. The CDR3 runs 14 residues. The CDR3 sequence: CASSPQQEGNTIYF. CDR3 nucleotides: TGTGCCAGCTCACCACAACAGGAAGGAAACACCATATATTTT. The full variable domain, its missing parts supplied by reference TRBV18 and TRBJ1-3, is NAGVMQNPRHLVRRRGQEARLRCSPMKGHSHVYWYRQLPEEGLKFMVYLQKENIIDESGMPKERFSAEFPKEGPSILRIQQVVRGDSAAYFCASSPQQEGNTIYFGEGSWLTVV.

The V and J genes are TRBV27 and TRBJ2-2, with 7 bases aligning to TRBD2. CDR3 size: 16 residues. V dropped 0 bases and J dropped 2; count of bases not matched to a gene: 3. Per germline, CDR1 MNHEY and CDR2 SMNVEV (reference sequence). CDR3 sequence reads: CASSLSPSGNTGELFF. In nucleotides, the CDR3 is TGTGCCAGCAGTTTATCACCTAGCGGAAACACCGGGGAGCTGTTTTTT.

This CDR3 reads CASTTGGSNQPQHF. The CDR3 region has the DNA TGTGCCAGTACAACAGGGGGCAGCAATCAGCCCCAGCATTTT. V usage is TRBV19 and J usage is TRBJ1-5; 9 nucleotides agree with TRBD1. This CDR3 is 14 amino acids long. Trimming took 7 bases from V and 1 from J; bases not matched to a gene: 2. CDR1 LNHDA and CDR2 SQIVND come from the germline V gene (reference sequence).

This chain uses TRBV6-1 with TRBJ2-7, with a tentative D call TRBD2 (7 bases). The CDR3 is 14 residues long. Germline V CDR1 and CDR2: MNHNS, SASEGT. V lost 5 bases to trimming and J lost 4 bases, with 15 bases between them. The CDR3 sequence: CASSWAQGGYEQYF. CDR3 nucleotides: TGTGCCAGCAGTTGGGCACAGGGAGGGTACGAGCAGTACTTC.

CDR3 DNA sequence: TGTGCCAGCAGTTACTCTCCCAGGGGCGATGGCTACACCTTC. It translates to CASSYSPRGDGYTF. The chain is built from TRBV6-6 and TRBJ1-2; TRBD1 might be the D (6 bases). The CDR3 contains 14 residues. Per germline, CDR1 MNHNY and CDR2 SVGAGI (reference sequence). The germline V and J ends were trimmed by 0 bases and 6 bases, with 11 bases remaining between them.

This chain connects TRBV13 to TRBJ2-3, with 12 positions matching TRBD2. The CDR3 sequence is 17 residues long. Germline trimming cut 5 bases from V and 5 bases from J; bases unmatched to any gene: 11. Germline CDR1 PRHDT, CDR2 FYEKMQ (reference sequence). The CDR3 nucleotides are TGTGCCAGCAGCCAACTCCTAGCGGGGGGGCCTAGAGATACGCAGTATTTT. It is translated as CASSQLLAGGPRDTQYF.

The V call is TRBV5-6, the J call TRBJ2-5; TRBD1 is a possible D gene (5 bases). This CDR3 has 13 amino acids. V was pared by 4 bases and J by 2 bases, with 9 bases between. Germline-derived CDR1 and CDR2 are SGHDT and YYEEEE. CDR3 sequence: CASSTTVQETQYF. CDR3 nucleotide sequence: TGTGCCAGCAGCACGACAGTGCAAGAGACCCAGTACTTC.

This clone was found once. J is TRBJ2-6 and V is TRBV12-5; D possibly corresponds to TRBD2 (5 bases). Trimming removed 9 bases from V and 8 bases from J, with 20 bases in between. Germline V CDR1 and CDR2: LGHNT, FRNRAP. CDR3 size: 15 residues. The CDR3 DNA is TGTGCTAGCTCCGCGGGCGGCCTATCAACCAACGTCCTGACTTTC. It specifies CASSAGGLSTNVLTF.

V and J are TRBV15 and TRBJ2-6; 7 positions agree with TRBD2. CDR1 and CDR2 (germline): LNHNV, YYDKDF (reference sequence). CDR3 size: 17 residues. Germline trimming cut 3 bases from V and 0 bases from J; bases unmatched to any gene: 5. CDR3 loop: CATSSAGVTSGANVLTF. In nucleotides, the CDR3 is TGTGCCACCAGCAGTGCGGGGGTTACCTCTGGGGCCAACGTCCTGACTTTC.

The chain recombines TRBV7-9 with TRBJ1-5; perhaps TRBD1 as D (6 bases). The germline gives CDR1 SEHNR, CDR2 FQNEAQ (reference sequence). This CDR3 region has 14 residues. Trimming left V 7 bases short and J 2 bases short, with 12 bases between. The CDR3 is CASNPNRGNQPQHF. DNA of the CDR3: TGTGCCAGCAACCCAAACAGGGGCAATCAGCCCCAGCATTTT.

The V call is TRBV7-9, the J call TRBJ1-2; the D gene is possibly TRBD1 (5 bases). Deletions cut 0 bases from V and 4 bases from J, with 6 bases between. This CDR3 is built from 13 residues. The germline CDR1 and CDR2 sequences are SEHNR and FQNEAQ (reference sequence). As DNA, the CDR3 is TGTGCCAGCAGCTTAGCCCAGGGCTATGGCTACACCTTC. This codes for CASSLAQGYGYTF.

In its sample, this clone was seen once. The chain uses TRBV7-9 and TRBJ1-1; the D is unclear. V lost 4 bases and J lost 4, with 10 bases in between. This CDR3 spans 13 amino acids. Germline V CDR1 and CDR2: SEHNR, FQNEAQ (reference sequence). The CDR3 bases are TGTGCCAGCAGCTCGGGTCGAAGCACTGAAGCTTTCTTT. This sequence encodes CASSSGRSTEAFF.